The 19 T cell receptor beta chains presented below share a single source sample, sequenced in a study of T-cell reconstitution after alpha-beta-depleted transplantation in children. Construction of the TCRbeta library involved unique molecular identifiers. TCRdb passed the PCR reads through MiXCR, listing each CDR3 protein once. Among 97,000 or so distinct CDR3 sequences listed, about 7.5% were seen once. The starting material was PBMCs, obtained before TCRalphabeta/CD19-depleted stem cell transplant. These receptor sequences come from a boy aged 2 to 9 with acute lymphoblastic leukemia, due to receive a stem cell transplant.

This clonotype appeared many times. The rearrangement joins TRBV6-1 to TRBJ2-3; a possible D gene is TRBD1 (5 bases). This CDR3 is built from 14 residues. The V end was cut by 4 bases, the J end by 2 bases, with 10 bases between. The germline V gene encodes CDR1 MNHNS and CDR2 SASEGT. CDR3 protein: CASSGWGDTDTQYF. DNA for the CDR3: TGTGCCAGCAGTGGGTGGGGCGACACAGATACGCAGTATTTT.

This clonotype was recorded at least ten times. This chain connects TRBV29-1 to TRBJ2-7; TRBD1 is a possible D gene (6 bases). V was cut by 2 bases and J by 2 bases, with 16 bases left in between. This CDR3 is 15 amino acids long. CDR1 and CDR2 from the germline V gene are SQVTM and ANQGSEA. DNA for the CDR3: TGCAGCGTTGAATTGTACAGGGACACAGCCTACGAGCAGTACTTC. Its protein product is CSVELYRDTAYEQYF.

This clonotype was counted ten times or more. The V gene is TRBV7-6, the J gene TRBJ2-7; no definite D call. Germline-derived CDR1 and CDR2 are SGHVS and FNYEAQ. Trimming took off 0 bases at V and 3 bases at J, with 12 bases between the two ends. The CDR3 is 15 amino acids. The CDR3 DNA follows: TGTGCCAGCAGCTTAGCGTCAGAAGGAAACTACGAGCAGTACTTC. Protein product: CASSLASEGNYEQYF.

At least ten counts were recorded for this clonotype. The chain has TRBV7-2 and TRBJ2-7, with D uncertain. Between the trimmed V and J ends, which lost 2 bases and 3 bases, there was a span of 5 bases. Per the germline V gene, CDR1 is SGHTA and CDR2 is FQGNSA. The CDR3 loop spans 12 amino acids. The CDR3 nucleotides read TGTGCCAGCAGCTTACTCGGCTACGAGCAGTACTTC. Translation gives CASSLLGYEQYF.

This clonotype was counted only a few times. The chain recombines TRBV7-9 with TRBJ2-2; D perhaps matches TRBD2 (6 bases). This CDR3 comprises 14 residues. V lost 10 bases to trimming and J lost 4 bases, with 16 bases between them. In germline, CDR1 is SEHNR, CDR2 FQNEAQ (reference sequence). CDR3 in DNA: TGTGCCACCCCGGGACCGCGGGGCACCGGGGAGCTGTTTTTT. Translated, it gives CATPGPRGTGELFF.

This clonotype was observed at least ten times. V is TRBV5-1 and J is TRBJ1-1; D is unclear. The CDR3 has 16 amino acids. Trimming removed 0 bases at V and 1 base at J, with 13 bases between. Per germline, CDR1 SGHRS and CDR2 YFSETQ. In nucleotides, the CDR3 is TGCGCCAGCAGCTTGGCCAGAGCAGGCGGGAACACTGAAGCTTTCTTT. It yields the protein CASSLARAGGNTEAFF.

This clonotype was seen a few times. The chain has TRBV10-3 and TRBJ2-5; D tentatively reads TRBD1 or TRBD2 (5 bases each). Per the germline V gene, CDR1 is ENHRY and CDR2 is SYGVKD. The CDR3 loop spans 13 amino acids. Deletions cut 6 bases from V and 1 base from J, with 9 bases between. The CDR3 nucleotides read TGTGCCATCAGCACGGGGCTCCAAGAGACCCAGTACTTC. Its translation is CAISTGLQETQYF.

This clonotype was found a few times. The rearrangement uses TRBV9 and TRBJ2-5; TRBD2 agrees at 8 bases. V was clipped by 0 bases and J by 4 bases; unmatched bases: 5. Germline-derived CDR1 and CDR2 are SGDLS and YYNGEE. The length of the CDR3 is 15 residues. The CDR3 sequence: CASSVGNGGVETQYF. The CDR3 DNA reads as TGTGCCAGCAGCGTAGGAAACGGGGGGGTAGAGACCCAGTACTTC.

This clonotype was counted ten times or more. This sequence joins TRBV20-1 and TRBJ1-5; 7 bases are a match to TRBD1. This CDR3 spans 14 amino acids. V lost 3 bases to trimming and J lost 6 bases; unmatched junction nucleotides: 8. Germline V gene lookup returns CDR1 DFQATT and CDR2 SNEGSKA (reference sequence). The chain's CDR3 is CSASRQGGSQPQHF. Here the CDR3 DNA reads TGCAGTGCTAGCAGACAGGGTGGGAGTCAGCCCCAGCATTTT.

On this clonotype: This may be a read error, as it is one base from a much larger clone. The rearrangement uses TRBV10-3 and TRBJ2-7, with 7 bases lining up with TRBD2. Looked up from germline, CDR1 is ENHRY and CDR2 is SYGVKD. This CDR3 has 14 amino acids. The V and J ends lost 6 bases and 4 bases, in that order; junction bases with no gene match: 9. CDR3 bases: TGTGCCATCAGGGAGCGGGGCATCGGGTACGAGCAGTACTTC. It translates to CAIRERGIGYEQYF.

This clonotype was recorded many times. The chain combines TRBV27 with TRBJ2-7, with D hard to call. The CDR3 has 14 amino acids. The germline gives CDR1 MNHEY, CDR2 SMNVEV (reference sequence). Trimming shortened V by 5 bases and J by 4 bases, and 15 bases separated the two germline ends. CDR3 amino acids: CASSPDLSGYEQYF. The CDR3 nucleotides are TGTGCCAGCAGTCCTGACTTGAGTGGGTACGAGCAGTACTTC.

This clonotype was detected ten times or more. An end of the junction does not agree with germline; a read error may underlie this. The rearrangement links TRBV14 to TRBJ2-5, with D possibly TRBD2 on 5 matching bases. The germline V gene encodes CDR1 SGHDN and CDR2 FVKESK. CDR3 length: 13 residues. The CDR3 loop is CASSQPWEPPSSF. The CDR3 coding sequence is TGTGCCAGCAGCCAGCCGTGGGAGCCCCCGTCGAGTTTC.

The CDR3 here is CASSLDPLPEAFF. CDR3 DNA sequence: TGCGCCAGCAGCTTGGACCCACTCCCTGAAGCTTTCTTT. The V and J genes are TRBV5-1 and TRBJ1-1, with D uncertain. The V end was cut by 0 bases, the J end by 6 bases, with 9 bases between. The length of the CDR3 is 13 residues. Germline V gene lookup returns CDR1 SGHRS and CDR2 YFSETQ.

This clonotype was observed many times. The J gene is TRBJ1-1, the V gene TRBV5-1; 8 bases match TRBD1. The germline gives CDR1 SGHRS, CDR2 YFSETQ. The length of the CDR3 is 12 residues. Losses at the gene ends were 3 bases for V and 11 bases for J; bases not matched to a gene: 6. In DNA, the CDR3 is TGCGCCAGCAGCTCAGGGGGCAGGGGGGCTTTCTTT. Translating it yields CASSSGGRGAFF. Full variable domain (outside the CDR3, taken from reference TRBV5-1 and TRBJ1-1): KAGVTQTPRYLIKTRGQQVTLSCSPISGHRSVSWYQQTPGQGLQFLFEYFSETQRNKGNFPGRFSGRQFSNSRSEMNVSTLELGDSALYLCASSSGGRGAFFGQGTRLTVV.

This clonotype was seen at least ten times. This chain connects TRBV7-2 to TRBJ2-7, with D perhaps being TRBD1 or TRBD2 (5 bases each). The CDR3 spans 15 residues. Trimming stripped 1 base from V and 1 base from J, with 11 bases between. CDR1 and CDR2 (germline): SGHTA, FQGNSA. CDR3 sequence (DNA): TGTGCCAGCAGCTTAGAAGCCGGGACGTCCTACGAGCAGTACTTC. Translation gives CASSLEAGTSYEQYF. The complete variable domain, with remaining parts taken from reference TRBV7-2 and TRBJ2-7, reads GAGVSQSPSNKVTEKGKDVELRCDPISGHTALYWYRQSLGQGLEFLIYFQGNSAPDKSGLPSDRFSAERTGGSVSTLTIQRTQQEDSAVYLCASSLEAGTSYEQYFGPGTRLTVT.

The gene calls are TRBV7-2 and TRBJ1-4, with 8 bases matching TRBD1. This CDR3 has 16 amino acids. Germline loops: CDR1 SGHTA, CDR2 FQGNSA. The V and J ends lost 1 base and 0 bases, in that order; junction bases with no gene match: 1. CDR3 protein: CASSLGTGPTNEKLFF. In DNA, the CDR3 is TGTGCCAGCAGCTTAGGGACAGGGCCAACTAATGAAAAACTGTTTTTT.

Ten or more counts support this clonotype. The gene calls are TRBV11-2 and TRBJ2-2, with D unclear. The CDR3 consists of 16 residues. V shed 0 bases and J shed 3 bases, with 11 bases lying between them. The V gene's germline CDR1 is SGHAT and CDR2 FQNNGV. The CDR3 bases are TGTGCCAGCAGCTTAGACTGGGGTGTGTACACCGGGGAGCTGTTTTTT. Translated, it gives CASSLDWGVYTGELFF.

The chain joins TRBV2 to TRBJ2-1; TRBD2 aligns across 12 bases. This CDR3 has 16 residues. V was clipped by 6 bases and J by 6 bases; unmatched bases: 9. Germline assignment: CDR1 SNHLY and CDR2 FYNNEI. This chain's CDR3 is CASSRGTSGGLNEQFF. In nucleotides, the CDR3 is TGTGCCAGCAGCCGGGGCACTAGCGGGGGGCTCAATGAGCAGTTCTTC.

This clonotype has more than one count but fewer than ten. The V gene is TRBV7-9, the J gene TRBJ2-3; possibly TRBD1 or TRBD2 for D (6 bases each). The germline V and J ends were trimmed by 2 bases and 2 bases, with 17 bases remaining between them. The CDR3 covers 17 residues. Germline lookup yields CDR1 SEHNR and CDR2 FQNEAQ (reference sequence). The CDR3 region has the DNA TGTGCCAGCAGCTTACGGCTGGGGGGCCCCTACACAGATACGCAGTATTTT. This codes for CASSLRLGGPYTDTQYF.